This T cell receptor beta chain was captured by sequencing in a study of shared clonotypes between healthy human individuals (dated by TCRdb to 2018 to 2021). Background for the entire study: A couple of women and three men aged 18 to 49 years were included in the cohort. Each donor's leukapheresis produced roughly between about 0.8 and 8.9 billion PBMCs. Different laboratories and diverse techniques were used to prepare libraries and sequence TCR repertoires, to increase sequencing depth and limit assay-specific biases. For each donor, CD4 naive and CD4 memory were each given three plates, CD8 naive was given two plates, and CD8 memory was given one plate. The study deeply sequenced blood TCR repertoires of about 5 healthy adults to estimate repertoire size and the extent of clonotype sharing between individuals. The paper as a whole reports these results and caveats: Because the study included a small number of donors, the genetic and exposure-history diversity represented was limited. Naive subsets generally had larger estimated clonotype richness than memory subsets. Compared with non-shared clonotypes, the clonotypes found in all four sorted-subset donors had higher generation probabilities. Across a few donors, approximately 4.6% of naive CD4, 3% to 3.5% of naive CD8, about 2.3% of memory CD4, and roughly 0.41% of memory CD8 clonotypes were shared. Based on pairwise subsampling, the degree of clonotype sharing among donors was expected to be affected by sequencing depth. Sampling was restricted to blood, and TCR repertoires in tissues likely differ from the TCR repertoires found in blood. Even with the large sequencing depth, rarefaction of the sorted-subset datasets indicated that sequencing was incomplete.

CD8 naive samples were obtained by positive selection for CCR7 among CD45RO-negative cells, yielding a CD45RA+CCR7+ population from which TemRA cells were excluded. Donors were healthy HIV-negative adults with no recently reported acute infections or vaccinations. Every donor was a Caucasian adult residing in Nashville, Tennessee, USA. Blood was collected by leukapheresis, and PBMCs were isolated by Ficoll-Histopaque density gradient centrifugation and then cryopreserved in liquid nitrogen vapor phase. Analytical flow cytometry was used to check the purity and quantity of every magnetically sorted T cell population. Genomic DNA was isolated from each sorted fraction and quantified by UV absorbance on a Nanodrop 2000c. About this clone: Its antigen is not yet known. Base-call qualities are not available, and no considerably larger clone is one nucleotide away.

The trim is 5 bases for V and 7 bases for J, with a gap of 26 bases between the germline ends. CDR1 SGHAT and CDR2 FQNNGV are derived from the germline V gene. The CDR3 numbers 17 residues from cysteine through phenylalanine. Just the 51-base CDR3 DNA is kept, in frame starting at base 1. Using the deep immunoSEQ assay, TCR CDR3 regions were amplified from genomic DNA by multiplex PCR. Genomic DNA extracted from each cell subset was distributed evenly over all wells of several immunoSEQ 96-well plates, and each plate served as one replicate. Each replicate PCR for sorted subsets received around 210 ng genomic DNA, equal to about 30,000 T cell genomes. Purified libraries were quantified with a Qubit 3.0 fluorometer, sized on a Bioanalyzer 2100, and re-quantified with the KAPA Library Quantification kit. A separate single-read 150-cycle Illumina NextSeq 550 flow cell was used to sequence each immunoSEQ 96-well plate. The paper's processing steps were these. Because only junctional sequences without quality scores were contained in the immunoSEQ output, filtering matching that applied to full-length reads could not be performed. To assign V/J genes and CDR3, sequences were annotated against IMGT germline references using PyIR, a Python wrapper for IgBLAST v1.9. Reads were filtered out if the reads had weak V/J assignments (E-value above 1e-6), no CDR3, stop codons, out-of-frame junctions, or ambiguous translated residues. V3J clonotypes were defined as sequences sharing an identical inferred V gene, J gene, and CDR3 amino acid sequence. The percentage overlap between two repertoires was calculated by dividing the number of shared unique clonotypes by the size of the smaller repertoire. Repertoire richness was assessed with RTK rarefaction, the Chao1 estimator, and Recon v2.1 estimates of unobserved clonotypes. Generation probabilities for all TCRbeta clonotypes obtained by the gDNA method from a few donors were computed using OLGA. TCRdb re-hosts the immuneACCESS table, in-frame sequences only. Its copies lack some clones; in the studies checked, an unresolved V gene accounts for under half of them, and the cause for the rest is not known. For V, J and clone size, that table is used; D and trimming come from the DNA. For this sample the table gives some 2,100,000 clones, of which roughly 91% were detected only once. Together, the top ten hold over 1.5% of the sample.

The chain is assembled from TRBV11-2 and TRBJ1-2; a tentative D call is TRBD1 (6 bases match). The receptor's source is a man aged 18 to 30 in good health. Some clones in this sample may be carry-over from other donors' samples. Sequencing used naive CD8+ T cells from PBMCs. In the paper's terms, the cell subset or site label means: CD45RA+CCR7+. The DNA is TGTGCCAGCAGCACACGACAGGATTATCAGAAGGGGGGTGGCTACACCTTC. Its product reads: CASSTRQDYQKGGGYTF.